Sequencing of this T cell receptor beta chain was carried out in a study of blood T cell repertoires in COVID-19. Study-wide context: The United States, Italy and Spain supplied acute and convalescent COVID-19 samples.

Measured with immunoSEQ multiplex PCR; TCRdb has only the in-frame clones, and not every one. The table lists some 97,000 clones, almost 90% of them singletons. V was pared by 10 bases and J by 0 bases, with 7 bases between. This CDR3 spans 12 amino acids. From germline, CDR1 is SNHLY and CDR2 FYNNEI. This rearrangement joins TRBV2 to TRBJ1-3; D is possibly TRBD1 (5 bases). This TCR came from a human donor in a cohort sampled during active COVID-19. The sequencing input was peripheral blood. The CDR3 spells CATTGSGNTIYF. DNA of the CDR3: TGTGCCACTACAGGCTCTGGAAACACCATATATTTT.